These 18 T cell receptor beta chains originate from one sample sequenced in a study of T-cell memory formation after mild COVID-19. TCRdb independently ran MiXCR on the 5' RACE reads; one entry per CDR3 protein. The table shows about half a million distinct CDR3 sequences, with roughly 20% occurring only once. The source material was PBMCs or a T cell subset sorted from them (not recorded which). The receptor source for this set is an adult woman who had mild COVID-19 (a few samples of this study predate the infection). Cell type and time point are not known.

A few counts support this clonotype. This chain connects TRBV10-3 to TRBJ2-7; the D is unclear. Germline CDR1 and CDR2: ENHRY and SYGVKD. V gave up 10 bases and J gave up 0 bases, with 25 bases separating them. This CDR3 contains 17 residues. CDR3 nucleotide sequence: TGTGCCACCTACTCCGGGTCCGGGTACGAGAGCTCCTACGAGCAGTACTTC. As protein: CATYSGSGYESSYEQYF.

This chain links TRBV27 with TRBJ2-1, with 11 bases aligning to TRBD2. The J call may not be correct, given that the DNA end is closer to TRBJ2-7. The length of the CDR3 is 17 residues. Germline loops: CDR1 MNHEY, CDR2 SMNVEV (reference sequence). This CDR3 is CASSFDLAGGPNNEQYF. In DNA form, the CDR3 reads TGTGCCAGCAGTTTTGATCTAGCGGGGGGCCCAAACAATGAGCAGTACTTC.

J is TRBJ1-1 and V is TRBV7-9, with D uncertain. The CDR3 consists of 11 residues. In germline, CDR1 is SEHNR, CDR2 FQNEAQ (reference sequence). Trimming took 4 bases from V and 7 from J, leaving 7 bases between them. The DNA for the CDR3 is TGTGCCAGCAGCTCCCTTGTTGAAGCTTTCTTT. This sequence encodes CASSSLVEAFF.

Many counts were recorded for this clonotype. The J gene is TRBJ1-1, the V gene TRBV12-3 or TRBV12-4, with D maybe TRBD1 (6 bases). The CDR3 runs 14 residues. V was pared by 5 bases and J by 1 base, with 11 bases between. The CDR3 DNA reads as TGTGCCAGCAGTCCCCAGACAGGGAACACTGAAGCTTTCTTT. Amino acid sequence: CASSPQTGNTEAFF.

The chain carries TRBV20-1 and TRBJ2-3; TRBD2 aligns across 7 bases. Germline V gives CDR1 DFQATT, CDR2 SNEGSKA (reference sequence). The CDR3 length is 15 residues. J gave up 1 base and V 6 bases, and 10 bases lay outside the gene matches. The CDR3 nucleotides are TGCAGTGCGTTACTAGCGCAGTGGGGCACAGATACGCAGTATTTT. This gives the protein CSALLAQWGTDTQYF.

This clonotype was observed many times. The rearrangement joins TRBV25-1 to TRBJ2-3, with D unresolved. This CDR3 contains 13 residues. Trimming took off 5 bases at V and 3 bases at J, with 9 bases between the two ends. The germline CDR1 and CDR2 sequences are MGHDK and SYGVNS. The CDR3 protein is CASSRRATDTQYF. DNA of the CDR3: TGTGCCAGCAGTCGGAGAGCAACAGATACGCAGTATTTT.

The J gene is TRBJ2-3, the V gene TRBV29-1, with TRBD2 as a possible D gene (5 bases). This CDR3 comprises 14 residues. Trimming stripped 4 bases from V and 0 bases from J, with 11 bases between. The V gene's germline CDR1 is SQVTM and CDR2 ANQGSEA. Here the CDR3 DNA reads TGCAGCGTTGTACCGGGGAAAAGCACAGATACGCAGTATTTT. It yields the protein CSVVPGKSTDTQYF.

Ten or more counts support this clonotype. This chain joins TRBV7-2 and TRBJ2-3, with 10 bases that match TRBD2. CDR1 and CDR2 from the germline V gene are SGHTA and FQGNSA. V dropped 1 base and J dropped 9; count of bases not matched to a gene: 10. The CDR3 has 16 residues. The CDR3 loop is CASSLGSSGGGNTQYF. The CDR3 DNA reads TGTGCCAGCAGCTTAGGATCTAGCGGGGGCGGGAACACGCAGTATTTT.

The V and J genes are TRBV29-1 and TRBJ1-6; D is uncertain. This CDR3 spans 13 amino acids. The germline V gene has CDR1 SQVTM and CDR2 ANQGSEA. The germline V and J ends were trimmed by 2 bases and 14 bases, with 16 bases remaining between them. This CDR3 is CSVELGGAGTLHF. Written as DNA, the CDR3 is TGCAGCGTTGAATTAGGCGGTGCTGGAACCCTCCACTTT.

This clonotype appeared a few times. The V gene is TRBV7-9, the J gene TRBJ2-3; 12 bases map to TRBD2. The CDR3 is 17 residues long. The trim removed 5 bases at V and 2 bases at J, leaving 8 bases unmatched. Germline V CDR1 and CDR2: SEHNR, FQNEAQ (reference sequence). Here the CDR3 DNA reads TGTGCCAGCAGCAAGCCTACTAGCGGGGGGCCCACAGATACGCAGTATTTT. It yields the protein CASSKPTSGGPTDTQYF.

This clonotype occurred once. V usage is TRBV20-1 and J usage is TRBJ2-2; TRBD1 or TRBD2 may be the D gene (5 bases each). The V end was cut by 1 base, the J end by 4 bases, with 13 bases between. Germline CDR1 and CDR2: DFQATT and SNEGSKA (reference sequence). CDR3 length: 15 amino acids. Here the CDR3 DNA reads TGCAGTGCTAGAGCCACCGGGGCCATCACCGGGGAGCTGTTTTTT. Its translation is CSARATGAITGELFF.

This clonotype appeared a few times. J is TRBJ2-7 and V is TRBV5-1; 8 nucleotides match TRBD1. This CDR3 has 11 residues. Germline values: CDR1 SGHRS, CDR2 YFSETQ. Germline trimming cut 4 bases from V and 10 bases from J; bases unmatched to any gene: 4. CDR3 sequence reads: CASSPGQGQYF. CDR3 in DNA: TGCGCCAGCAGCCCCGGACAGGGACAGTACTTC.

This clonotype was counted a few times. This rearrangement joins TRBV12-3 or TRBV12-4 to TRBJ1-4; weak D call: TRBD1 (6 bases). The CDR3 loop spans 13 amino acids. The V end lost 4 bases, the J end lost 7 bases, and 10 bases lay between the germline ends. The CDR3 coding sequence is TGTGCCAGCAGTTCGCAGGGGAGTGAAAAACTGTTTTTT. This encodes CASSSQGSEKLFF.

This clonotype was detected only a few times. The chain is built from TRBV12-3 or TRBV12-4 and TRBJ1-1, with D perhaps TRBD1 (6 bases). This CDR3 has 15 residues. Trimming pared 5 bases from V and 1 base from J, leaving 14 bases between. The CDR3 sequence is CASSAGGGGNTEAFF. The CDR3 coding sequence is TGTGCCAGCAGTGCCGGCGGGGGCGGGAACACTGAAGCTTTCTTT.

The V and J genes are TRBV20-1 and TRBJ1-2, with D maybe TRBD1 (5 bases). V lost 0 bases to trimming and J lost 1 base, with 12 bases between them. Germline lookup yields CDR1 DFQATT and CDR2 SNEGSKA (reference sequence). The CDR3 covers 15 residues. CDR3 sequence reads: CSARDGRGSNYGYTF. The CDR3 nucleotides are TGCAGTGCTAGAGATGGCCGGGGCAGTAACTATGGCTACACCTTC.

This clonotype came up a few times. J is TRBJ2-7 and V is TRBV15; the D gene could be TRBD1 or TRBD2 (5 bases each). Trimming shortened V by 6 bases and J by 2 bases, and 14 bases separated the two germline ends. The CDR3 length is 14 residues. Germline values: CDR1 LNHNV, CDR2 YYDKDF (reference sequence). CDR3: CATSMRGGTYEQYF. CDR3 nucleotide sequence: TGTGCCACCAGTATGAGGGGCGGCACCTACGAGCAGTACTTC.

The gene calls are TRBV7-8 and TRBJ2-7; tentative D call: TRBD2 (5 bases). CDR1 and CDR2 from the germline V gene are SGHVS and FQNEAQ. The CDR3 spans 16 residues. V was trimmed by 5 bases and J by 4 bases, leaving 21 bases between them. Here the CDR3 reads CASSLVPGSLPYEQYF. The CDR3 DNA reads TGTGCCAGCAGCCTCGTTCCGGGGTCCCTCCCTTACGAGCAGTACTTC.

This clonotype was counted only a few times. This rearrangement joins TRBV21-1 to TRBJ2-1. TRBV21-1 is flagged as a pseudogene. This CDR3 region has 12 residues. The DNA for the CDR3 is TGTGCCAGCAGCATTACCCTAGGGGAGCAGTTCTTC. The encoded protein is CASSITLGEQFF.